Reported below is one TCR beta chain. This clonotype was seen more than once but under ten times. Its binding antigen is unknown. Within one base of it there is no much larger clone, and no base qualities were kept. The data derive from a study of post-analysis software for immune sequencing data (dated by TCRdb to about 2015). With respect to the entire study: Relapsing-remitting, secondary progressive and progressive-relapsing multiple sclerosis were recorded as disease courses, and subtype annotation was lacking for some patients. The patient repertoires were compared against about a dozen previously published healthy control repertoires obtained from donors aged 6 to 25 years. A subset of samples was prepared in parallel using single-end sample barcoding, then pooled and co-amplified after Illumina adapter ligation.

TCR beta repertoires were profiled from peripheral blood of some 13 young patients with multiple sclerosis to demonstrate the VDJtools post-analysis software. Multiple sclerosis patients were children and adolescents aged roughly 6 to 16 years. The study at large found these results: Direct clustering with F measure showed strong co-clustering of samples prepared in the same batch, prompting a batch-effect correction. The control group was slightly older than the multiple sclerosis patient group. Multiple sclerosis patients had significantly lower normalized Chao1 diversity than controls, a result that suggests substantial peripheral T-cell clonal expansion.

Receptors were amplified or captured by PCR. The listed sequencing device is Illumina HiSeq 2500. Unique molecular identifiers were incorporated into TCR beta cDNA libraries to reduce PCR and sequencing biases. Per 1 to 10 million input T cells, approximately 500,000 cDNA molecules were obtained, such that each molecule approximated one T cell. Patient libraries were prepared and sequenced with the same protocol used for the earlier healthy control dataset. Samples belonging to the same batch were prepared together, multiplexed and sequenced on a shared HiSeq lane. As for the authors' bioinformatics: Raw barcoded reads were processed with MIGEC, discarding single-read molecular identifier groups before consensus assembly and CDR3 extraction. VDJtools was used for post-analysis of the clonotype tables, and diversity was normalized by down-sampling every dataset to the size of the smallest sample. To correct batch-related cross-sample contamination, repertoire overlap clustering matched CDR3 amino acid sequences but not nucleotide sequences. Through fastp at Q25 and MiXCR, TCRdb rebuilt clones from the public reads, retaining in-frame beta chains. Entries that share a CDR3 protein sequence are merged under the most common genes and DNA. These V and J calls originate from TCRdb's pipeline instead of the authors' own analysis. The sample table shows more than 500,000 distinct CDR3 sequences, and around 36% are seen once. Approximately 5.4% of the sample rests with the top ten.

The specimen was blood. The sequence derives from a girl aged 2-17 years with multiple sclerosis.

In nucleotide form, the sequence is TGTGCCAGCAGTTTAGGGGGGCATGAAAAACTGTTTTTT. Its translation reads: CASSLGGHEKLFF. The V and J segments used are TRBV28 and TRBJ1-4; a weak D assignment points to TRBD1 (6 bases agree). V sheds 2 bases and J sheds 6 bases, leaving 7 bases between their ends. The CDR3 covers 13 residues, taking in both the cysteine and the phenylalanine. CDR3 DNA only is kept here, 39 bases in frame from base 1. The germline V gene gives CDR1 as MDHEN and CDR2 as SYDVKM.